This TCR beta chain came from a study of blood T cell repertoires in COVID-19. On the study more broadly: Some COVID-19 samples were acute and others convalescent; all came from the United States, Italy and Spain. In each case, the material was cDNA or gDNA derived from T cells, B-cell-depleted T cells, or PBMCs.

Germline CDR1 and CDR2: SGHDT and YYEEEE. V was trimmed by 4 bases and J by 0 bases, leaving 13 bases between them. The CDR3 contains 16 residues. The repertoire was sequenced with immunoSEQ multiplex PCR; TCRdb's copy has only in-frame clones and lacks some. Of under 110,000 clones in the sample, approximately 87% were seen once. This chain connects TRBV5-6 to TRBJ1-4; D ambiguous. The TCR was taken from a woman aged 25 to 39 with acute or convalescent COVID-19. The sequencing input was peripheral blood. The CDR3 region has the DNA TGTGCCAGCAGCCCCCTCGGAGAGACAACTAATGAAAAACTGTTTTTT. Residues: CASSPLGETTNEKLFF. Full variable domain (outside the CDR3, taken from reference TRBV5-6 and TRBJ1-4): DAGVTQSPTHLIKTRGQQVTLRCSPKSGHDTVSWYQQALGQGPQFIFQYYEEEERQRGNFPDRFSGHQFPNYSSELNVNALLLGDSALYLCASSPLGETTNEKLFFGSGTQLSVL.